The 11 T cell receptor beta chains reported below all come from one sample, sequenced in a study of blood T cell repertoires in COVID-19. TCRdb's copy holds only in-frame clones and misses some; the assay was immunoSEQ multiplex PCR. The profile shows about 170,000 clones, 85% to 90% of them singletons. Specimen: peripheral blood. The receptors come from a woman aged 60-75 years with COVID-19, enrolled during active disease.

The chain uses TRBV19 and TRBJ1-2; 9 bases are a match to TRBD1. This CDR3 has 17 amino acids. V trimming: 5 bases; J trimming: 1 base; junction bases outside the gene matches: 11. Germline CDR1 and CDR2: LNHDA and SQIVND (reference sequence). The DNA of the CDR3 is TGTGCCAGTAGTCCTCTCCTTTCGACAGGGGGTAACTATGGCTACACCTTC. Protein: CASSPLLSTGGNYGYTF.

The sample holds one count of this clone. The chain is built from TRBV7-9 and TRBJ2-7, with TRBD1 matching 9 bases. Germline V gene lookup returns CDR1 SEHNR and CDR2 FQNEAQ (reference sequence). V lost 4 bases, J lost 6 bases, and 7 bases stayed unmatched. The CDR3 sequence is 14 residues long. CDR3: CASSSKGQGGEQYF. CDR3 DNA sequence: TGTGCCAGCAGCTCCAAGGGACAGGGCGGCGAGCAGTACTTC.

This chain uses TRBV5-5 with TRBJ2-7, with TRBD2 matching over 8 bases. The V gene end was trimmed by 3 bases and the J gene end by 2 bases; junction bases not matched to a gene: 4. Germline V gives CDR1 SGHKS, CDR2 YYEKEE (reference sequence). This CDR3 comprises 14 residues. The CDR3 coding sequence is TGTGCCAGCAGCTCCCCCGGGAGGGCCTACGAGCAGTACTTC. Protein: CASSSPGRAYEQYF.

The chain combines TRBV6-5 with TRBJ2-2, with TRBD1 matching 7 bases. Germline lookup yields CDR1 MNHEY and CDR2 SVGAGI. The CDR3 consists of 15 residues. With 4 bases clipped from V and 3 bases from J, the junction kept 5 bases outside the gene matches. For the CDR3, the DNA is TGTGCCAGCAGTTGGCGACAGGGAGACACCGGGGAGCTGTTTTTT. Translation gives CASSWRQGDTGELFF.

The J gene is TRBJ2-1, the V gene TRBV7-2; 15 nucleotides match TRBD2. Germline V gene lookup returns CDR1 SGHTA and CDR2 FQGNSA. CDR3 length: 16 residues. V was clipped by 5 bases and J by 9 bases; unmatched bases: 8. The chain's CDR3 is CASSVEGTSGRFEQFF. The CDR3 region has the DNA TGTGCCAGCAGCGTGGAAGGGACTAGCGGGAGGTTTGAGCAGTTCTTC.

The V gene is TRBV4-1, the J gene TRBJ1-1; the match to TRBD1 covers 8 bases. Germline trimming cut 4 bases from V and 1 base from J; bases unmatched to any gene: 8. The germline CDR1 and CDR2 sequences are MGHRA and YSYEKL. This CDR3 comprises 16 residues. The CDR3 protein is CASSRGPGQENTEAFF. CDR3 sequence (DNA): TGCGCCAGCAGCCGAGGGCCGGGACAGGAGAACACTGAAGCTTTCTTT.

This sequence joins TRBV4-3 and TRBJ1-6; maybe TRBD1 (5 bases). Trimming pared 3 bases from V and 1 base from J, leaving 7 bases between. Germline V CDR1 and CDR2: LGHNA, YSLEER. The CDR3 totals 15 residues. The CDR3 nucleotides read TGCGCCAGCAGCCAGGGGGGGTCCTATAATTCACCCCTCCACTTT. Translated, it gives CASSQGGSYNSPLHF.

The rearrangement uses TRBV19 and TRBJ2-1, with TRBD2 matching 12 bases. V was pared by 8 bases and J by 6 bases, with 5 bases of the junction left unmatched. The CDR3 consists of 14 residues. Per germline, CDR1 LNHDA and CDR2 SQIVND (reference sequence). The CDR3 region is CASSTSGRPNEQFF. DNA for the CDR3: TGTGCCAGTTCGACTAGCGGGAGACCCAATGAGCAGTTCTTC.

The chain recombines TRBV6-2 or TRBV6-3 with TRBJ2-5; TRBD2 agrees at 10 bases. The trim removed 0 bases at V and 2 bases at J, leaving 9 bases unmatched. The V gene's germline CDR1 is MNHEY and CDR2 SVGEGT. The CDR3 runs 18 residues. The CDR3 reads CASSYSRGAGGLQETQYF. DNA of the CDR3: TGTGCCAGCAGTTACTCTCGGGGAGCGGGAGGGCTTCAAGAGACCCAGTACTTC.

The V and J genes are TRBV5-4 and TRBJ2-7; D might be TRBD2 (5 bases). The length of the CDR3 is 14 residues. Germline V CDR1 and CDR2: SGHNT, YYREEE (reference sequence). Trimming cost V 4 bases and J 7 bases, with 18 bases left between them. The CDR3 loop reads CASSHAGGFEEQYF. The CDR3, as DNA: TGTGCCAGCAGCCACGCGGGCGGCTTTGAGGAGCAGTACTTC.

The chain employs TRBV6-5 and TRBJ1-5; 7 nucleotides align to TRBD1. Germline CDR1 is MNHEY and CDR2 is SVGAGI. The CDR3 length is 14 residues. V shed 6 bases, J shed 5 bases, and the junction held 7 bases outside the gene matches. CDR3 in amino acids: CASRPTGSHQPQHF. CDR3 nucleotide sequence: TGTGCCAGCAGACCGACAGGGTCGCATCAGCCCCAGCATTTT.